The next 17 T cell receptor beta chains were all read from a single sample in a study of cytotoxic CD8 clonotypes in ibrutinib-treated CLL. TCRdb's copy holds only in-frame clones and misses some; the assay was immunoSEQ multiplex PCR. Among roughly 16,000 clones listed, approximately 58% were seen once. The source was PBMCs, collected before ibrutinib treatment. Source of these receptors: a human donor with chronic lymphocytic leukemia.

The chain links TRBV5-1 to TRBJ2-1; D perhaps matches TRBD1 (5 bases). Looked up from germline, CDR1 is SGHRS and CDR2 is YFSETQ. This CDR3 is built from 15 residues. Trimming left V 4 bases short and J 7 bases short, with 18 bases between. The CDR3 spells CASSITGQGTNEQFF. In nucleotides, the CDR3 is TGCGCCAGCAGCATAACAGGTCAGGGAACAAATGAGCAGTTCTTC.

This sequence joins TRBV2 and TRBJ1-2; no firm D call. Germline V CDR1 and CDR2: SNHLY, FYNNEI. Trimming took 7 bases from V and 1 from J, leaving 10 bases between them. The CDR3 contains 13 residues. CDR3 coding DNA: TGTGCCAGCACTGGTCCCTATAACTATGGCTACACCTTC. Translated: CASTGPYNYGYTF.

This chain links TRBV7-2 with TRBJ2-7; D gene ambiguous. The V end was cut by 5 bases, the J end by 7 bases, with 9 bases between. The CDR3 spans 11 residues. Germline V lookup: CDR1 SGHTA, CDR2 FQGNSA. In DNA form, the CDR3 reads TGTGCCAGCAGCATGGGGTTTGAGCAGTACGTC. It encodes CASSMGFEQYV.

V gene TRBV5-6 combines with J gene TRBJ2-5; 15 bases are a match to TRBD2. This CDR3 has 19 amino acids. Germline-derived CDR1 and CDR2 are SGHDT and YYEEEE. The trim removed 5 bases at V and 5 bases at J, leaving 16 bases unmatched. CDR3 residues: CASRFGPGTSGRFFETQYF. The CDR3, as DNA: TGTGCCAGCAGGTTCGGTCCCGGGACTAGCGGGAGGTTTTTTGAGACCCAGTACTTC.

The table lists this clone with a few counts. The V and J genes are TRBV28 and TRBJ1-4; D may be TRBD1 (5 bases). Germline loops: CDR1 MDHEN, CDR2 SYDVKM. This CDR3 has 16 residues. V lost 4 bases and J 8 bases, leaving 20 bases between the germline ends. The CDR3 sequence is CASSYLRQSPWEKLFF. DNA of the CDR3: TGTGCCAGCAGTTACCTTAGACAGAGCCCTTGGGAAAAACTGTTTTTT. Supplemented by reference TRBV28 and TRBJ1-4, the full variable domain reads DVKVTQSSRYLVKRTGEKVFLECVQDMDHENMFWYRQDPGLGLRLIYFSYDVKMKEKGDIPEGYSVSREKKERFSLILESASTNQTSMYLCASSYLRQSPWEKLFFGSGTQLSVL.

The chain recombines TRBV6-4 with TRBJ2-1; TRBD2 agrees at 8 bases. The CDR3 totals 15 residues. V shed 4 bases and J 4 bases; nucleotides not matched to a gene: 6. Germline V gene data show CDR1 as MRHNA and CDR2 as SNTAGT. In DNA, the CDR3 is TGTGCCAGCAGTGTGGAGGCGGGAGGATACAATGAGCAGTTCTTC. Its translation: CASSVEAGGYNEQFF.

This clone occurred a few times. The chain links TRBV6-5 to TRBJ1-6, with TRBD1 matching 8 bases. Germline loops: CDR1 MNHEY, CDR2 SVGAGI. This CDR3 has 14 residues. V trimming: 7 bases; J trimming: 15 bases; junction bases outside the gene matches: 14. CDR3 nucleotide sequence: TGTGCCAGCACCCGGGGGCAGGGGGCAAATAGCCTCCACTTT. Protein: CASTRGQGANSLHF.

For the CDR3, the DNA is TGCGCCAGCAGTTGGACTCCGAGAAGCTCCTACAATGAGCAGTTCTTC. Encoded protein: CASSWTPRSSYNEQFF. This sequence joins TRBV5-1 and TRBJ2-1; the D gene is possibly TRBD2 (5 bases). From germline, CDR1 is SGHRS and CDR2 YFSETQ. V shed 5 bases and J shed 0 bases, with 15 bases lying between them. The CDR3 spans 16 residues.

The rearrangement joins TRBV7-9 to TRBJ2-1; no reliable D call. Trimming left V 1 base short and J 0 bases short, with 13 bases between. The CDR3 totals 17 residues. From germline, CDR1 is SEHNR and CDR2 FQNEAQ (reference sequence). As DNA, the CDR3 is TGTGCCAGCAGCTTAGAGCATTGGTATGTCTCCTACAATGAGCAGTTCTTC. It yields the protein CASSLEHWYVSYNEQFF.

The rearrangement uses TRBV4-1 and TRBJ2-2, with D tentatively TRBD2 (6 bases). Germline V gene data show CDR1 as MGHRA and CDR2 as YSYEKL. The CDR3 has 15 amino acids. V was pared by 4 bases and J by 7 bases, with 16 bases between. This CDR3 is CASSLRRDSVGELFF. CDR3 coding DNA: TGCGCCAGCAGCCTCCGCCGGGACTCGGTCGGGGAGCTGTTTTTT.

V usage is TRBV27 and J usage is TRBJ2-1; D is possibly TRBD2 (5 bases). The V and J ends lost 3 bases and 7 bases respectively, with 10 bases between them. The CDR3 length is 13 residues. Germline V gene sequence: CDR1 MNHEY, CDR2 SMNVEV (reference sequence). The CDR3 is CASSFDYRNEQFF. CDR3 bases: TGTGCCAGCAGTTTTGACTACCGAAATGAGCAGTTCTTC.

This chain links TRBV19 with TRBJ2-1; TRBD2 aligns across 7 bases. CDR3 length: 15 residues. V lost 3 bases, J lost 2 bases, and 4 bases stayed unmatched. Germline values: CDR1 LNHDA, CDR2 SQIVND (reference sequence). CDR3: CASSIPSGTYNEQFF. Written as DNA, the CDR3 is TGTGCCAGTAGTATTCCTAGCGGAACCTACAATGAGCAGTTCTTC.

The chain has TRBV14 and TRBJ1-2; D gene uncertain. The V end lost 1 base, the J end lost 4 bases, and 10 bases lay between the germline ends. Germline V gives CDR1 SGHDN, CDR2 FVKESK. CDR3 length: 14 amino acids. The CDR3 loop reads CASSQASAFYGYTF. DNA of the CDR3: TGTGCCAGCAGCCAAGCCAGCGCTTTCTATGGCTACACCTTC.

This clone is labeled as medium-sized. The rearrangement joins TRBV5-6 to TRBJ2-7; 10 bases match TRBD1. The V segment lost 6 bases and the J segment 2 bases; nucleotides outside the gene matches: 5. This CDR3 comprises 14 residues. Germline loops: CDR1 SGHDT, CDR2 YYEEEE. As DNA, the CDR3 is TGTGCCAGCACCGGGACAGGGGTTGCCTACGAGCAGTACTTC. As protein: CASTGTGVAYEQYF.

The chain uses TRBV27 and TRBJ1-6; 7 nucleotides align to TRBD1. The junction had 9 bases not matched to a gene; V was cut back by 6 bases and J by 13 bases. Germline CDR1 and CDR2: MNHEY and SMNVEV (reference sequence). The CDR3 is 13 amino acids. For the CDR3, the DNA is TGTGCCAGCAGACGCACTCGGGACAGTCCCCTCCACTTT. Translated, it gives CASRRTRDSPLHF.

V usage is TRBV28 and J usage is TRBJ1-5, with 7 bases that match TRBD1. This CDR3 is built from 14 residues. The trim removed 5 bases at V and 6 bases at J, leaving 7 bases unmatched. Germline lookup yields CDR1 MDHEN and CDR2 SYDVKM. The CDR3 DNA follows: TGTGCCAGCAGTCAGGGGGGGGGAGGTCAGCCCCAGCATTTT. Its protein product is CASSQGGGGQPQHF.

The chain combines TRBV6-5 with TRBJ1-2; 7 bases match TRBD1. The V gene end was trimmed by 5 bases and the J gene end by 10 bases; junction bases not matched to a gene: 7. This CDR3 is built from 12 residues. Germline CDR1 is MNHEY and CDR2 is SVGAGI. The CDR3 DNA sequence: TGTGCCAGCAGTACTGGACAGGCTCACTACACCTTC. The encoded protein is CASSTGQAHYTF.